This T cell receptor beta chain was found in a study of cytomegalovirus exposure and HLA in healthy donors. Trimming took off 1 base at V and 4 bases at J, with 13 bases between the two ends. CDR3 size: 15 residues. In germline, CDR1 is SGHTA, CDR2 FQGNSA. Vbeta (60) and Jbeta (13) primers were used in the PCR. The table came from immunoSEQ multiplex PCR; TCRdb's copy has only in-frame clones and leaves some out. The sample records about 37,000 clones, approximately 79% being singletons. Overall study results and limits: Presence/absence analyses took donor sequencing depth as roughly uniform. Reports state that TCR beta sequences accurately predicted most subjects' HLA-A and HLA-B alleles.

In regard to this clone: Antigen specificity is unknown.

The sequencing input was PBMCs. The sequence was obtained from a woman between 18 and 30 years old in good health and CMV-seropositive. The chain has TRBV7-2 and TRBJ2-5, with D possibly TRBD1 on 6 matching bases. CDR3 sequence reads: CASSLVQGRGETQYF. The CDR3 nucleotides are TGTGCCAGCAGCTTAGTACAGGGAAGGGGAGAGACCCAGTACTTC. The full variable domain, in which reference TRBV7-2 and TRBJ2-5 provide the parts outside the CDR3, is GAGVSQSPSNKVTEKGKDVELRCDPISGHTALYWYRQSLGQGLEFLIYFQGNSAPDKSGLPSDRFSAERTGGSVSTLTIQRTQQEDSAVYLCASSLVQGRGETQYFGPGTRLLVL.